This entry describes one TCR beta chain. Its cognate antigen is unknown. The sample originates from a study of CD8 T cells in Susac syndrome. The study, taken as a whole, reports: The authors acknowledged that the study's TCR sequencing and HLA analysis involved relatively few individuals.

CDR1 SGHRS and CDR2 YFSETQ come from the germline V gene. The V gene end was trimmed by 4 bases and the J gene end by 3 bases; junction bases not matched to a gene: 4. This CDR3 is 15 amino acids long. Random hexamers were used to reverse transcribe the RNA input (about 0.5 to 1 ug). The authors amplified TCR beta CDR3 across 54 Vbeta and 13 Jbeta using immunoSEQ multiplex PCR. Via MiXCR, TCRdb re-called the immunoSEQ multiplex PCR reads, giving one row per CDR3 protein. The sample lists 100,000 to 150,000 distinct CDR3 sequences, roughly 94% occurring once. TCR beta sequences were obtained from blood CD8+ and CD4+ T cells. Negative magnetic isolation gave CD8+ and CD4+ cells; FACS enriched CD8+ TEMRA.

The chain combines TRBV5-1 with TRBJ2-7; the match to TRBD2 covers 13 bases. The TCR was taken from a human donor in good health. Material for sequencing was CD4+ T cells from PBMCs. The CDR3 here is CASSAGLAGVYEQYF. The CDR3 DNA is TGCGCCAGCAGCGCTGGACTAGCGGGAGTCTACGAGCAGTACTTC.